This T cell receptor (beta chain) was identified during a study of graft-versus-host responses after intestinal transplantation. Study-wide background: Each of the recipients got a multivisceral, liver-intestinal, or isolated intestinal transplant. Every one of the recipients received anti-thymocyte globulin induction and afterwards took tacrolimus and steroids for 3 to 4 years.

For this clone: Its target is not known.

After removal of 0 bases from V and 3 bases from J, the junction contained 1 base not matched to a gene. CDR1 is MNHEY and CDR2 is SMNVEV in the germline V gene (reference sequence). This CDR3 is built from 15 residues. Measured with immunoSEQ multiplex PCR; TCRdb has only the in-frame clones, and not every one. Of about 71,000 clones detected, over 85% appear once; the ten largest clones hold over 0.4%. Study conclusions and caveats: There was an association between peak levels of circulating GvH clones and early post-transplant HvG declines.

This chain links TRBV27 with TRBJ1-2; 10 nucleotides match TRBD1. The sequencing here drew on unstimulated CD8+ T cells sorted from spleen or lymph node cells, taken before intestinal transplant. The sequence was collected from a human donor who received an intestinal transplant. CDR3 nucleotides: TGTGCCAGCAGTTTATCGACAGGGGGCCACTATGGCTACACCTTC. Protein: CASSLSTGGHYGYTF.